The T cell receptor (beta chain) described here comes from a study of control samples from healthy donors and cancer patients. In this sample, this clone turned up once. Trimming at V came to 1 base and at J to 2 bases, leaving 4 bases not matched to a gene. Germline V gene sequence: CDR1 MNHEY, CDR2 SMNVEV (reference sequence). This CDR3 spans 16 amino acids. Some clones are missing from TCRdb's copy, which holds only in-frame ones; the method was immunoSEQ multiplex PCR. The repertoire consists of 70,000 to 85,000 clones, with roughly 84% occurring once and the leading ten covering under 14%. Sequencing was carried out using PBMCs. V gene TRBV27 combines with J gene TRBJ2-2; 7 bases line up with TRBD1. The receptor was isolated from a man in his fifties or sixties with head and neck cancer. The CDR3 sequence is CASSLYRDSNTGELFF. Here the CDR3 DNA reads TGTGCCAGCAGTTTATACCGGGACAGTAACACCGGGGAGCTGTTTTTT.